This T cell receptor (beta chain) was profiled in a study of T-cell reconstitution after alpha-beta-depleted transplantation in children. Findings and limits, study-wide: Surviving recipient T cells and thymic progenitors accounted for the high day-60 TCRbeta diversity observed in some patients. Two months or so post-transplant, alpha-beta T cells reportedly derived from several hundred expanded graft clones. A year had passed since transplant, and T-cell counts and diversity by then came mostly from newly produced T cells.

This clonotype has ten or more counts. The antigen is not known. The CDR3 has 13 amino acids. Germline V CDR1 and CDR2: MGHRA, YSYEKL. Trimming cost V 0 bases and J 8 bases, with 9 bases left between them. Preparing the TCRbeta library involved the use of unique molecular identifiers. TCRdb called the PCR reads again in MiXCR, with one record for every CDR3 protein. The table shows around 370,000 distinct CDR3 sequences, with about 17% occurring only once. This sequence was found in a male patient aged 2-15 years who had a stem cell transplant for acute lymphoblastic leukemia, so the T cells may come from the graft donor. The V and J genes are TRBV4-1 and TRBJ2-3; a possible D gene is TRBD2 (5 bases). The source material was PBMCs, mostly from graft donor cells, sampled 360 days after TCRalphabeta/CD19-depleted stem cell transplant. CDR3 sequence: CASSQDRSGTQYF. The DNA for the CDR3 is TGCGCCAGCAGCCAAGATCGGAGCGGTACGCAGTATTTT.